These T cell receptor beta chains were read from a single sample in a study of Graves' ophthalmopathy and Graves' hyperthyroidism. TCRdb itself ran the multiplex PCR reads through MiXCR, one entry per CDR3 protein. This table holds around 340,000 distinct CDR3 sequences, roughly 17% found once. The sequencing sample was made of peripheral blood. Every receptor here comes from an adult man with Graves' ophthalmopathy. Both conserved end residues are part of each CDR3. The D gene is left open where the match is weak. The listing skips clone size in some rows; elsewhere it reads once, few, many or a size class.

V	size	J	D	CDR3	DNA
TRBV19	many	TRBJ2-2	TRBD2	CASSVTSGSLSGELFF	TGTGCCAGTAGTGTGACTAGCGGGAGTCTGTCCGGGGAGCTGTTTTTT
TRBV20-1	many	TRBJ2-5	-	CSARDLVGGGAQETQYF	TGCAGTGCTAGAGATCTTGTGGGCGGGGGCGCGCAAGAGACCCAGTACTTC
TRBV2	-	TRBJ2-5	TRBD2	CASSEQGTSGEQETQYF	TGTGCCAGCAGTGAACAGGGGACTAGCGGGGAACAAGAGACCCAGTACTTC
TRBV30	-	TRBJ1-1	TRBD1	CAWSFRTGTEAFF	TGTGCCTGGAGTTTTCGGACAGGCACTGAAGCTTTCTTT
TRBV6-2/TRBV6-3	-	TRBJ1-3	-	CASRASTIYF	TGTGCCAGCAGAGCCAGCACCATATATTTT
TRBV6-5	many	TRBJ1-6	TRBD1	CASTLGTGVSPLHF	TGTGCCAGCACCCTCGGGACAGGGGTATCACCCCTCCACTTT
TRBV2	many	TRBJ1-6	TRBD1	CASSLGQGYSPLHF	TGTGCCAGCAGCCTTGGACAGGGATATTCACCCCTCCACTTT
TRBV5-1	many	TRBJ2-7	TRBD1	CASSYRQGMREQYF	TGCGCCAGCAGCTATAGACAGGGGATGAGGGAGCAGTACTTC
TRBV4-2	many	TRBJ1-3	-	CASSPLKLSSGNTIYF	TGTGCCAGCAGCCCCCTGAAGCTTAGCTCTGGAAACACCATATATTTT
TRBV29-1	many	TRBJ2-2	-	CSGRGQNTGELFF	TGCAGCGGACGGGGACAGAACACCGGGGAGCTGTTTTTT
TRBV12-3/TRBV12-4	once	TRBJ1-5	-	CASSPESAGQPQHF	TGTGCCAGCAGTCCCGAGTCAGCGGGTCAGCCCCAGCATTTT
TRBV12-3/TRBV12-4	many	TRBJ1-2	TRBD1	CASTHLDRDYGYTF	TGTGCCAGCACCCACTTAGACAGGGACTATGGCTACACCTTC
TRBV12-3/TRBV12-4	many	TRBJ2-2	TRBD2	CASSSRLAANTGELFF	TGTGCCAGCAGTTCGCGACTAGCGGCAAACACCGGGGAGCTGTTTTTT